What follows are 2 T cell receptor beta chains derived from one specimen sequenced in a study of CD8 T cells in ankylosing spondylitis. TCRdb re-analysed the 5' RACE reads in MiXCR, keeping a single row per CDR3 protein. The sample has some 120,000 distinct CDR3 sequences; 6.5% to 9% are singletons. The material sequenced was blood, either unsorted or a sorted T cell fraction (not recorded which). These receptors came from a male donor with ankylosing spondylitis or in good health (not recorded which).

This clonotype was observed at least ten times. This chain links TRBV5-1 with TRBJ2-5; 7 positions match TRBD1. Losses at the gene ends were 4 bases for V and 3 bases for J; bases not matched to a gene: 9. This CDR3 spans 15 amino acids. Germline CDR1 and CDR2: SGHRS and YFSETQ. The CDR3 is CASSISSQGEETQYF. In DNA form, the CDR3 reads TGCGCCAGCAGCATCTCCAGTCAGGGGGAAGAGACCCAGTACTTC.

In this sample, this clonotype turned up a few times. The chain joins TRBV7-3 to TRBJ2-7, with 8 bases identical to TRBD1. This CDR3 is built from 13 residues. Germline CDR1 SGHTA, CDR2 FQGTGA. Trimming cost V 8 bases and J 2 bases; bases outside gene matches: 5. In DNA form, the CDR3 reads TGTGCCAGCGGGACAGGATCGACCTACGAGCAGTACTTC. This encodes CASGTGSTYEQYF.